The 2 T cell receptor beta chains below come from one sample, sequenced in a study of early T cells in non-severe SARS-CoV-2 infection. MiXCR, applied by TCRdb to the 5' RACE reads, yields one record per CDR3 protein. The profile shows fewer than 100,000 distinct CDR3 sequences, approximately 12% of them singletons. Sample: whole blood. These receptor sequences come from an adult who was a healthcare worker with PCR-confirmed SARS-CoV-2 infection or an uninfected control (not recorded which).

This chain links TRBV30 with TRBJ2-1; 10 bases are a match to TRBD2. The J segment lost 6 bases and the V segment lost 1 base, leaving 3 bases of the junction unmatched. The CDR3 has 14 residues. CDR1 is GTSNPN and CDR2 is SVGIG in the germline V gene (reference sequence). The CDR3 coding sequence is TGTGCCTGGAGTGGGGGACTAGCGCCCAATGAGCAGTTCTTC. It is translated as CAWSGGLAPNEQFF.

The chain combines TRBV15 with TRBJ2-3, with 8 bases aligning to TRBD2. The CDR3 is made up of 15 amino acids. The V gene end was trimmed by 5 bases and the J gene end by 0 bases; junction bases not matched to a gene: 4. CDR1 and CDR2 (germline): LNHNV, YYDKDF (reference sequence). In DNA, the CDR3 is TGTGCCACCAGCGTGGCTAGCGGGAGCACAGATACGCAGTATTTT. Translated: CATSVASGSTDTQYF.